These 8 T cell receptor beta chains share one sample of origin, sequenced in a study of blood T cell repertoires in COVID-19. Clones were read by immunoSEQ multiplex PCR, and TCRdb kept only the in-frame ones, dropping some. The repertoire includes roughly 190,000 clones, 70% to 85% of them detected once, and approximately 4.7% sits in the top ten. Sequenced sample: PBMCs or T cells enriched from blood (not recorded which). Source of these receptors: a woman aged 55-75 years with acute COVID-19.

V is TRBV5-8 and J is TRBJ2-3, with 8 bases that match TRBD2. Germline trimming cut 4 bases from V and 1 base from J; bases unmatched to any gene: 8. Looked up from germline, CDR1 is SGHTS and CDR2 is YDEGEE. This CDR3 contains 16 residues. In DNA, the CDR3 is TGTGCCAGCAGCCCATGGGGGCGGGGGGGCACAGATACGCAGTATTTT. Protein product: CASSPWGRGGTDTQYF. The full variable domain, its missing parts supplied by reference TRBV5-8 and TRBJ2-3, is EAGVTQSPTHLIKTRGQQATLRCSPISGHTSVYWYQQALGLGLQFLLWYDEGEERNRGNFPPRFSGRQFPNYSSELNVNALELEDSALYLCASSPWGRGGTDTQYFGPGTRLTVL.

The rearrangement links TRBV5-1 to TRBJ2-5; 14 nucleotides align to TRBD2. CDR3 size: 18 residues. Looked up from germline, CDR1 is SGHRS and CDR2 is YFSETQ. V lost 6 bases, J lost 1 base, and 11 bases stayed unmatched. The CDR3 nucleotides read TGCGCCAGCACCACCGGACTAGCGGGAGGCCCGATCCAAGAGACCCAGTACTTC. Translated: CASTTGLAGGPIQETQYF. The full variable domain, in which reference TRBV5-1 and TRBJ2-5 provide the parts outside the CDR3, is KAGVTQTPRYLIKTRGQQVTLSCSPISGHRSVSWYQQTPGQGLQFLFEYFSETQRNKGNFPGRFSGRQFSNSRSEMNVSTLELGDSALYLCASTTGLAGGPIQETQYFGPGTRLLVL.

The chain couples TRBV30 to TRBJ2-3; D possibly corresponds to TRBD2 (6 bases). The CDR3 consists of 13 residues. Looked up from germline, CDR1 is GTSNPN and CDR2 is SVGIG (reference sequence). Trimming left V 4 bases short and J 6 bases short, with 14 bases between. The CDR3 sequence is CAWTRGALDTQYF. The CDR3 coding sequence is TGTGCCTGGACCCGCGGGGCATTGGATACGCAGTATTTT.

The chain couples TRBV14 to TRBJ1-2; 7 bases are shared with TRBD1. The CDR3 sequence is 15 residues long. Germline trimming cut 2 bases from V and 3 bases from J; bases unmatched to any gene: 6. The germline V gene encodes CDR1 SGHDN and CDR2 FVKESK. For the CDR3, the DNA is TGTGCCAGCAGCCAAATGGACAGGAGACACTATGGCTACACCTTC. It translates to CASSQMDRRHYGYTF.

This clone was counted once. The rearrangement links TRBV29-1 to TRBJ2-1, with D perhaps matching TRBD2 (6 bases). Per germline, CDR1 SQVTM and CDR2 ANQGSEA. The CDR3 length is 11 residues. Trimming cost V 4 bases and J 7 bases, with 8 bases left between them. The chain's CDR3 is CSVGRGNEQFF. The CDR3 region has the DNA TGCAGCGTTGGGAGGGGAAATGAGCAGTTCTTC.

V and J are TRBV9 and TRBJ1-1; D unresolved. The V end lost 7 bases, the J end lost 1 base, and 11 bases lay between the germline ends. Per the germline V gene, CDR1 is SGDLS and CDR2 is YYNGEE. This CDR3 is built from 13 residues. CDR3 DNA: TGTGCCAGCGGTAGCCAAACGAACACTGAAGCTTTCTTT. Protein sequence: CASGSQTNTEAFF.

This clone came up a few times. The V and J genes are TRBV25-1 and TRBJ1-1; no clear D gene. Trimming pared 0 bases from V and 10 bases from J, leaving 12 bases between. CDR1 is MGHDK, CDR2 SYGVNS, per germline. The CDR3 runs 13 residues. CDR3 nucleotide sequence: TGTGCCAGCAGTGAATATTTCGCCGACACAGCTTTCTTT. Its protein product is CASSEYFADTAFF.

This rearrangement joins TRBV5-6 to TRBJ2-3; no clear D. Germline V lookup: CDR1 SGHDT, CDR2 YYEEEE. Deletions cut 2 bases from V and 2 bases from J, with 6 bases between. The CDR3 covers 13 residues. The CDR3, as DNA: TGTGCCAGCAGCTTTCGCTACACAGATACGCAGTATTTT. Its translation is CASSFRYTDTQYF. Full variable domain (remainder filled in from reference TRBV5-6 and TRBJ2-3): DAGVTQSPTHLIKTRGQQVTLRCSPKSGHDTVSWYQQALGQGPQFIFQYYEEEERQRGNFPDRFSGHQFPNYSSELNVNALLLGDSALYLCASSFRYTDTQYFGPGTRLTVL.